A single sample gave rise to the 14 T cell receptor beta chains below, sequenced in a study of blood T cell repertoires in COVID-19. The assay was immunoSEQ multiplex PCR, and TCRdb's table has in-frame clones only and misses some. The sample consists of roughly 160,000 clones, about 83% of them appearing once. Sequencing was carried out using peripheral blood. These receptors all come from a woman aged 70-85 years with COVID-19, enrolled during active disease.

This chain joins TRBV28 and TRBJ1-5; a weak D match, TRBD1 (5 bases). Germline CDR1 MDHEN, CDR2 SYDVKM. The CDR3 spans 15 residues. Between the trimmed V and J ends, which lost 6 bases and 12 bases, there was a span of 24 bases. CDR3 protein: CASSLSPRTLGVQHF. The CDR3 nucleotides are TGTGCCAGCAGCCTAAGTCCGCGGACCTTAGGGGTCCAGCATTTT.

The chain links TRBV28 to TRBJ1-2; 8 bases line up with TRBD1. This CDR3 region has 15 residues. V trimming: 4 bases; J trimming: 5 bases; junction bases outside the gene matches: 9. Germline assignment: CDR1 MDHEN and CDR2 SYDVKM. The CDR3 protein is CASSSSDRVVYGYTF. CDR3 coding DNA: TGTGCCAGCAGTTCCTCGGACAGGGTTGTGTATGGCTACACCTTC.

J is TRBJ1-2 and V is TRBV5-6; D might be TRBD1 (5 bases). Trimming left V 0 bases short and J 8 bases short, with 17 bases between. CDR3 length equals 15 residues. Germline V gene lookup returns CDR1 SGHDT and CDR2 YYEEEE. In DNA, the CDR3 is TGTGCCAGCAGCTTGGGAGGTAGGCAGGGTAGCGGCTACACCTTC. Its translation is CASSLGGRQGSGYTF.

The CDR3 is CASIGRDYEQYF. DNA of the CDR3: TGTGCCAGCATCGGCAGGGACTACGAGCAGTACTTC. The chain couples TRBV2 to TRBJ2-7, with a weak D call TRBD1 (5 bases). The germline V gene encodes CDR1 SNHLY and CDR2 FYNNEI. Trimming pared 7 bases from V and 3 bases from J, leaving 10 bases between. This CDR3 region has 12 residues.

Only a few counts were recorded for this clone. The rearrangement links TRBV2 to TRBJ1-2; the D gene is possibly TRBD1 (6 bases). Between the trimmed V and J ends, which lost 5 bases and 4 bases, there was a span of 8 bases. The V gene's germline CDR1 is SNHLY and CDR2 FYNNEI. This CDR3 is built from 12 residues. The CDR3 spells CASSQDSYGYTF. The CDR3 coding sequence is TGTGCCAGCAGTCAGGACAGCTATGGCTACACCTTC.

V gene TRBV7-8 combines with J gene TRBJ2-3; TRBD2 aligns across 9 bases. The CDR3 runs to 15 residues. Looked up from germline, CDR1 is SGHVS and CDR2 is FQNEAQ. V lost 5 bases to trimming and J lost 1 base; unmatched junction nucleotides: 4. The chain's CDR3 is CASSLSGGRTDTQYF. For the CDR3, the DNA is TGTGCCAGCAGCCTAAGCGGGGGGCGCACAGATACGCAGTATTTT. Combining the CDR3 with reference TRBV7-8 and TRBJ2-3 gives the whole variable domain GAGVSQSPRYKVAKRGQDVALRCDPISGHVSLFWYQQALGQGPEFLTYFQNEAQLDKSGLPSDRFFAERPEGSVSTLKIQRTQQEDSAVYLCASSLSGGRTDTQYFGPGTRLTVL.

The chain joins TRBV2 to TRBJ1-1; the D is unclear. Germline lookup yields CDR1 SNHLY and CDR2 FYNNEI. This CDR3 has 12 amino acids. V dropped 4 bases and J dropped 1 base, with 4 bases sitting between them. CDR3 region: CASSVQNTEAFF. Written as DNA, the CDR3 is TGTGCCAGCAGTGTCCAGAACACTGAAGCTTTCTTT.

The V and J genes are TRBV30 and TRBJ1-2; TRBD1 aligns across 8 bases. Germline lookup yields CDR1 GTSNPN and CDR2 SVGIG (reference sequence). V shed 4 bases, J shed 8 bases, and the junction held 12 bases outside the gene matches. The CDR3 sequence is 14 residues long. Written as DNA, the CDR3 is TGTGCCTGGATAAGAGACAGGGGTATTTTGGGCTACACCTTC. Translating it yields CAWIRDRGILGYTF.

This clone was observed a single time. This chain links TRBV6-2 or TRBV6-3 with TRBJ2-2; TRBD1 agrees at 9 bases. V dropped 4 bases and J dropped 5; count of bases not matched to a gene: 17. Germline CDR1 is MNHEY and CDR2 is SVGEGT. The CDR3 length is 19 residues. CDR3 sequence: CASSSSRDREPWVTGELFF. CDR3 in DNA: TGTGCCAGCAGTTCGTCCCGGGACAGGGAACCTTGGGTGACCGGGGAGCTGTTTTTT.

The chain combines TRBV9 with TRBJ1-2; weak D call: TRBD1 (5 bases). Germline V gene sequence: CDR1 SGDLS, CDR2 YYNGEE. V lost 6 bases and J lost 2, with 20 bases in between. The CDR3 length is 16 residues. CDR3 region: CASTFGGTLRNYGYTF. CDR3 sequence (DNA): TGTGCCAGCACTTTCGGCGGGACGTTGAGAAACTATGGCTACACCTTC.

This rearrangement joins TRBV30 to TRBJ2-1; TRBD2 is a possible D gene (6 bases). V shed 4 bases and J shed 7 bases, with 14 bases lying between them. CDR1 and CDR2 (germline): GTSNPN, SVGIG (reference sequence). The CDR3 loop spans 13 amino acids. CDR3 in DNA: TGTGCCTGGACGGGACTTGGGTTTAATGAGCAGTTCTTC. Its protein product is CAWTGLGFNEQFF.

This chain uses TRBV10-1 with TRBJ1-2; TRBD1 agrees at 8 bases. J was trimmed by 8 bases and V by 0 bases; bases with no gene match: 20. The CDR3 contains 19 residues. CDR1 and CDR2 (germline): WNHNN, SYGVQD (reference sequence). Here the CDR3 DNA reads TGCGCCAGCAGTGAGTCGGTGGCGATCACAGGGGGGTTCGGAACCGGCTACACCTTC. Translated: CASSESVAITGGFGTGYTF.

The rearrangement joins TRBV3-1 (or the pseudogene TRBV3-2) to TRBJ2-7, with TRBD2 matching 11 bases. From germline, CDR1 is LGHDT and CDR2 YNNKEL (reference sequence). This CDR3 spans 16 amino acids. Germline trimming cut 5 bases from V and 2 bases from J; bases unmatched to any gene: 8. The CDR3 is CASSKEGTSGTYEQYF. Here the CDR3 DNA reads TGTGCCAGCAGCAAGGAAGGGACTAGCGGAACCTACGAGCAGTACTTC.

This chain links TRBV4-1 with TRBJ2-7; TRBD1 matches at 7 bases. The ends lost 3 bases at V and 4 bases at J; junction bases unmatched: 6. The CDR3 runs to 14 residues. CDR1 is MGHRA and CDR2 is YSYEKL in the germline V gene. The CDR3 sequence: CASSQKGAGYEQYF. CDR3 nucleotide sequence: TGCGCCAGCAGCCAGAAGGGGGCTGGATACGAGCAGTACTTC.